This TCR beta chain is from a study of immune cell composition in non-small cell lung cancer. For the study at large: Tumours were mainly lung adenocarcinoma or squamous cell carcinoma. Study-wide results and limits: No significant correlation existed between pack-years smoked and tumour clonality. Tumour-reactive clones were not shown to match dominant in vivo tumour clones. In adenocarcinoma, maximal tumour-associated clone frequency tracked TIL tumour reactivity.

Normal lung was taken at the farthest possible site, at least 3 cm from tumour. About this clone: What it binds is unknown.

CDR3 size: 13 residues. CDR1 SGHTA and CDR2 FQGNSA come from the germline V gene. Trimming shortened V by 5 bases and J by 1 base, and 8 bases separated the two germline ends. TCRdb's copy holds only in-frame clones and misses some; the assay was immunoSEQ multiplex PCR. The repertoire holds around 7,000 clones, around four fifths seen once, with 9.5% to 15% in the top ten. This sequence originates from a human donor with non-small cell lung cancer. This chain joins TRBV7-2 and TRBJ1-1; no clear D. Material: non-adjacent lung tissue. The CDR3 coding sequence is TGTGCCAGCAGCCTTAGGGCGAACACTGAAGCTTTCTTT. Translated, it gives CASSLRANTEAFF.